The present T cell receptor (beta chain) was sequenced within a study of cytomegalovirus exposure and HLA in healthy donors (dated by TCRdb to between 2016 and 2019). About the full investigation: A later analysis indicated that the 95 to 150 validation repertoires were generated on the platform also employed for the 720 or so repertoires of the first cohort. The study aimed to test whether cataloging public T cell receptors could reveal signatures of past pathogen exposure. Besides the first cohort of 666 subjects, a separate validation cohort made up of roughly 130 different subjects was used. The study combined high-throughput TCR immunosequencing, statistical association of individual TCRs with disease status, and machine learning to predict cytomegalovirus infection status. What the study reported, not specific to this receptor: In both the original and validation cohorts, the classifier was reported to diagnose cytomegalovirus status with high specificity and sensitivity. The authors suggested that the approach could potentially be generalized to other disease states and immunological phenotypes. Most TCR sequences were observed very rarely across donors, whereas some public TCRs were present in many individuals. The study gave a list of around 170 TCR beta chains associated with cytomegalovirus. A later analysis found that TCRs clustered in the first cohort also tended to co-occur in the roughly 120 validation repertoires, with approximately 94% of cluster scores above 0. A few of the identified cytomegalovirus-associated TCR beta chains were confirmed in vitro to be specific for cytomegalovirus antigens. A later analysis lacked HLA typing for the validation cohort, so it scored co-occurrence in that cohort across all 120 repertoires.

Details on this clone: The antigen it binds to is not known. No much larger clonotype is one base removed from it; base qualities were not supplied.

The library was prepared using the immunoSEQ multiplex PCR assay. In the original analysis: A statistical classification framework was built to diagnose cytomegalovirus status from the catalog of TCR beta chain sequences. Drawn from immuneACCESS, this table holds only the in-frame rearrangements with V and J called that TCRdb kept. Clones are partly lost; checked studies trace under half to an unresolved V gene and leave the rest unexplained. That table gives V, J and clone size, and the DNA gave D and trimming. This sample comprises some 120,000 clones, about 90% of them detected only once. 1.5% to 2% of the sample is held by the ten biggest clonotypes. Separate from the approximately 700-subject first cohort, the validation cohort of roughly 130 subjects was the group to which the donors belonged. The germline ends are 9 bases apart after V is trimmed by 0 bases and J by 2 bases. The CDR3 spans 15 residues, from the cysteine through the phenylalanine. Only CDR3 DNA remains: 45 bases, in frame from the first base. Taken from the germline V gene, the CDR1 and CDR2 loops are LGHNA and YSLEER.

Sequences were obtained from PBMCs. This clonotype originated in a young woman in good health and CMV-seronegative. The chain employs TRBV4-3 and TRBJ2-3; 5 matching bases give a weak D call of TRBD2. The CDR3 region reads CASSQELVFTDTQYF. The bases read TGCGCCAGCAGCCAAGAACTAGTATTCACAGATACGCAGTATTTT.